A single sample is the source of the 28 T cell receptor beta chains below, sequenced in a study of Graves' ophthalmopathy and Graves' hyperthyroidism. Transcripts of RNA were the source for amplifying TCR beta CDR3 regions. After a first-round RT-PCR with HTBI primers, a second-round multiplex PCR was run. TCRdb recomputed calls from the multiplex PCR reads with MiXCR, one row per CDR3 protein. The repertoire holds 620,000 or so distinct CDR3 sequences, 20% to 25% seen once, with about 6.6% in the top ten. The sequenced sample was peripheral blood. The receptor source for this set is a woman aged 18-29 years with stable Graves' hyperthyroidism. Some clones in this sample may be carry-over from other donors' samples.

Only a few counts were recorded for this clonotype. The CDR3 region is CSANRDSYTEAFF. For the CDR3, the DNA is TGCAGTGCTAACCGGGACTCATACACTGAAGCTTTCTTT. The chain employs TRBV20-1 and TRBJ1-1; possibly TRBD1 for D (5 bases). The germline gives CDR1 DFQATT, CDR2 SNEGSKA (reference sequence). Trimming shortened V by 4 bases and J by 3 bases, and 12 bases separated the two germline ends. CDR3 size: 13 residues.

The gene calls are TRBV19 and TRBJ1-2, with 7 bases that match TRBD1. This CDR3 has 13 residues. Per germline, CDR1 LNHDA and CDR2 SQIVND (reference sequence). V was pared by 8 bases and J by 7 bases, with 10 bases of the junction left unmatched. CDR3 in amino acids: CASAIDREGGYTF. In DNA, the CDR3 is TGTGCCAGTGCTATCGACAGGGAGGGTGGCTACACCTTC.

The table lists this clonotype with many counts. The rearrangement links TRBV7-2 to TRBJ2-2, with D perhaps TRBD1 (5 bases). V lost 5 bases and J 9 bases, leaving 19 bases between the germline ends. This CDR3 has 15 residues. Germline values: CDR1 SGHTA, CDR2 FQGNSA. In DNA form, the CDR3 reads TGTGCCAGCAGCGCTAGGGGTCACCCGACCCGGGAGCTGTTTTTT. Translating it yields CASSARGHPTRELFF.

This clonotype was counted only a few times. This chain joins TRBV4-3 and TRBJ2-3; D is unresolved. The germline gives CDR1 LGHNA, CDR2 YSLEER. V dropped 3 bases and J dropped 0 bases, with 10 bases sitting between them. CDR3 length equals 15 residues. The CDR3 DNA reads TGCGCCAGCAGCCAGACACCTGATAGCACAGATACGCAGTATTTT. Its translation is CASSQTPDSTDTQYF.

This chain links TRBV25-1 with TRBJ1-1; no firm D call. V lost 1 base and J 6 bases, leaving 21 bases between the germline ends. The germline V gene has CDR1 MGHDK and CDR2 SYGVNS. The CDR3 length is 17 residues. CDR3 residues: CASSELIPEGTPAEAFF. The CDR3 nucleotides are TGTGCCAGCAGTGAATTAATCCCAGAGGGTACCCCCGCTGAAGCTTTCTTT.

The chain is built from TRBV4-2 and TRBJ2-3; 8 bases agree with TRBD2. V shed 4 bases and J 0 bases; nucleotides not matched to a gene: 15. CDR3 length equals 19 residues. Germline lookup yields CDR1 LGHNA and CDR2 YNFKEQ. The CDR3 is CASSLRGVAGSSSTDTQYF. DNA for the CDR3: TGTGCCAGCAGCCTCCGAGGGGTAGCGGGGAGTTCTAGCACAGATACGCAGTATTTT.

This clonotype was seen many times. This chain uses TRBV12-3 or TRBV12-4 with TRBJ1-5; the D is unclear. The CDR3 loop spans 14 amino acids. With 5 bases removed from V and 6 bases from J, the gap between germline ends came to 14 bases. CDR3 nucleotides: TGTGCCAGCAGTCTAGATATCTTCGGTCAGCCCCAGCATTTT. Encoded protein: CASSLDIFGQPQHF.

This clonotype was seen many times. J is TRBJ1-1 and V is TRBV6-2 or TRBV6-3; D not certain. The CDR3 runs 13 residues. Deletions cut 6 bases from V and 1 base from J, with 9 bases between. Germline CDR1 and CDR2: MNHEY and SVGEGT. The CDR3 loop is CASRTFGNTEAFF. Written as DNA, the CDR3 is TGTGCCAGCAGAACGTTTGGGAACACTGAAGCTTTCTTT.

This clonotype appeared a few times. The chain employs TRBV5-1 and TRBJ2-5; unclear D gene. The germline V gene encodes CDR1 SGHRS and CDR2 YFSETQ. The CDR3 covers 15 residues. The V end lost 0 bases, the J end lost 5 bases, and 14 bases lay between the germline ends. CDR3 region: CASSLVSGWSETQYF. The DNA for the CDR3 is TGCGCCAGCAGCTTGGTGTCCGGTTGGTCGGAGACCCAGTACTTC.

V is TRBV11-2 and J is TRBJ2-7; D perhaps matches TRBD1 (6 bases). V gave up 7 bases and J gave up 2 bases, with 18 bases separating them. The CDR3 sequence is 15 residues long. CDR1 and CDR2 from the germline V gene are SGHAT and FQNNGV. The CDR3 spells CASTQPGTSAYEQYF. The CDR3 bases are TGTGCCAGCACCCAACCGGGGACATCGGCCTACGAGCAGTACTTC.

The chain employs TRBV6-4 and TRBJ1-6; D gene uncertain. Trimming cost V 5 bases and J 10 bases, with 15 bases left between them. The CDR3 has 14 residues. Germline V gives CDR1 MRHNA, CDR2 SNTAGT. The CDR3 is CASSYGVGGSPLHF. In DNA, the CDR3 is TGTGCCAGCAGTTACGGCGTGGGTGGATCACCCCTCCACTTT.

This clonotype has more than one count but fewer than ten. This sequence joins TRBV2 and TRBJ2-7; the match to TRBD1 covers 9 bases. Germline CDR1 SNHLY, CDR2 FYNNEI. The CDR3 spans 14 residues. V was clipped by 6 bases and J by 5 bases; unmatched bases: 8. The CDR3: CASSPRDREHEQYF. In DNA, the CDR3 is TGTGCCAGCAGCCCCCGGGACAGGGAACACGAGCAGTACTTC. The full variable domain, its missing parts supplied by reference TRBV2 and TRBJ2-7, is EPEVTQTPSHQVTQMGQEVILRCVPISNHLYFYWYRQILGQKVEFLVSFYNNEISEKSEIFDDQFSVERPDGSNFTLKIRSTKLEDSAMYFCASSPRDREHEQYFGPGTRLTVT.

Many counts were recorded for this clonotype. The CDR3 DNA follows: TGTGCCAGCAGACAAACACCCGGGACTACACAAGAGACCCAGTACTTC. Protein sequence: CASRQTPGTTQETQYF. This chain joins TRBV7-6 and TRBJ2-5; TRBD2 matches 7 bases. The germline CDR1 and CDR2 sequences are SGHVS and FNYEAQ. V shed 6 bases and J 2 bases; nucleotides not matched to a gene: 12. This CDR3 is built from 16 residues.

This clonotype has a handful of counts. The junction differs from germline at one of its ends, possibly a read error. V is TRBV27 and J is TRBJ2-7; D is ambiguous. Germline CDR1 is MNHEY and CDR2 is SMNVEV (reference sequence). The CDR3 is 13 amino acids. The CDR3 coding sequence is TGTGCCAGCAGAACCGGGCCGACCTACGAGCAGCACTTC. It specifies CASRTGPTYEQHF.

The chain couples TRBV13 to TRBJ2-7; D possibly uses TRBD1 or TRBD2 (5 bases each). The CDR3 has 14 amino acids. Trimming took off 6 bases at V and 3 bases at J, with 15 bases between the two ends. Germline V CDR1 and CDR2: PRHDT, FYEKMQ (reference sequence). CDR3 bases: TGTGCCAGCAGATTCCGGGGCGGAAACTACGAGCAGTACTTC. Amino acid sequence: CASRFRGGNYEQYF.

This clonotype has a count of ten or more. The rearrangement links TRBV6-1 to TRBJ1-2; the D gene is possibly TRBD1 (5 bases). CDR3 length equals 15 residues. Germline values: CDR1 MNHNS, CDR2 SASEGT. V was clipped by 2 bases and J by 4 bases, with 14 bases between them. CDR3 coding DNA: TGTGCCAGCAGTGAAAAACGCGGACATGGCTATGGCTACACCTTC. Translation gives CASSEKRGHGYGYTF.

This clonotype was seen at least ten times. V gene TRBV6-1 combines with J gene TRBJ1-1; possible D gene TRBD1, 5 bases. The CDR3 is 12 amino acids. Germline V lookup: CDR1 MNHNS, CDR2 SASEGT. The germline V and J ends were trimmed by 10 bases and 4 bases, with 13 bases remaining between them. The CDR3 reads CATNRGGTEAFF. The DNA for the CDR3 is TGTGCCACTAACCGGGGGGGCACTGAAGCTTTCTTT.

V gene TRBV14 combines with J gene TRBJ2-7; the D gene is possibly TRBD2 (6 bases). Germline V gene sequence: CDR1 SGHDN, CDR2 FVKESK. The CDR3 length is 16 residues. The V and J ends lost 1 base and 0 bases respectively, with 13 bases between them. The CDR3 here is CASSQGWGTDSYEQYF. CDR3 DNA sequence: TGTGCCAGCAGCCAAGGTTGGGGGACTGACTCCTACGAGCAGTACTTC. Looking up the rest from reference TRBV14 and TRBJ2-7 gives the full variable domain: EAGVTQFPSHSVIEKGQTVTLRCDPISGHDNLYWYRRVMGKEIKFLLHFVKESKQDESGMPNNRFLAERTGGTYSTLKVQPAELEDSGVYFCASSQGWGTDSYEQYFGPGTRLTVT.

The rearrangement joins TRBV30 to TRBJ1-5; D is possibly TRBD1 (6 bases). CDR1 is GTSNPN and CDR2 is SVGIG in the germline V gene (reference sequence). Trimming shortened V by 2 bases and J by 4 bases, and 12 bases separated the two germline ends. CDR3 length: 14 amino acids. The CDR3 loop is CAWSLDSVNQPQHF. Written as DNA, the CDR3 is TGTGCCTGGAGTTTGGACAGCGTTAATCAGCCCCAGCATTTT.

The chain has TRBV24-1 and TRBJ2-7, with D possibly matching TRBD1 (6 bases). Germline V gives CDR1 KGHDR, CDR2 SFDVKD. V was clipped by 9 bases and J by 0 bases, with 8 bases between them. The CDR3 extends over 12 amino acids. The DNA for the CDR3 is TGTGCCACCTCGGACAGCTCCTACGAGCAGTACTTC. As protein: CATSDSSYEQYF.

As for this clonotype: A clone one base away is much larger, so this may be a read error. DNA for the CDR3: TGTGCCAGCAGTTGGGGGCCAGGAGAAGCTCTCTTT. Translated: CASSWGPGEALF. This chain connects TRBV12-3 or TRBV12-4 to TRBJ1-1; perhaps TRBD1 as D (6 bases). CDR3 length equals 12 residues.

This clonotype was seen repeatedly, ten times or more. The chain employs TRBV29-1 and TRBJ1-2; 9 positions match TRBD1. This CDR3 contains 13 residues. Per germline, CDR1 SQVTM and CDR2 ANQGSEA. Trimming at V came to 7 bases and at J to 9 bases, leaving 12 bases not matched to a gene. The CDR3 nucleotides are TGCAGCGGATCGACCGGGACAGGGACTCGCTACACCTTC. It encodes CSGSTGTGTRYTF.

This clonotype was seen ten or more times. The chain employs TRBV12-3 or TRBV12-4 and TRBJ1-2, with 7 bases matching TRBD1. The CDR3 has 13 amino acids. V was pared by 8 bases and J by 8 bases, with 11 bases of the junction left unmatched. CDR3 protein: CASGGGPVWGYTF. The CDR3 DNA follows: TGTGCCAGCGGAGGGGGCCCAGTGTGGGGCTACACCTTC.

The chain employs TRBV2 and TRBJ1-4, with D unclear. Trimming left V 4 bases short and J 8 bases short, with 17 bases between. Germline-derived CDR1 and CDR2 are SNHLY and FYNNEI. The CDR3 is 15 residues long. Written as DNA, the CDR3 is TGTGCCAGCAGTGGGGAGGAGACTCTCGGGGAAAAACTGTTTTTT. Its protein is CASSGEETLGEKLFF.

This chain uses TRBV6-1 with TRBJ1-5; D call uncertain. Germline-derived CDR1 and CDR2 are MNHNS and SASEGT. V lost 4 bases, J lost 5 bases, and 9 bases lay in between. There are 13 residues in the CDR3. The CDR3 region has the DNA TGTGCCAGCAGTGCGCACGGGTATCAGCCCCAGCATTTT. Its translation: CASSAHGYQPQHF.

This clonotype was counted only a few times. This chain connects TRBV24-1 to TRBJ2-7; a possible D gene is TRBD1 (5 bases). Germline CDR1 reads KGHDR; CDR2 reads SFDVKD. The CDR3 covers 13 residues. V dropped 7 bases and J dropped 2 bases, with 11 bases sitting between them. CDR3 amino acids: CATSPQGTYEQYF. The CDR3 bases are TGTGCCACCAGCCCGCAGGGCACCTACGAGCAGTACTTC.

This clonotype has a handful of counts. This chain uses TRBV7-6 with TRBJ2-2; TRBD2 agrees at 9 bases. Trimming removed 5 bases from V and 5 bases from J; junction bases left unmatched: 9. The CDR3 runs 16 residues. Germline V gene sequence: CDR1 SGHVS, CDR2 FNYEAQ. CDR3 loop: CASSPWGGRATGELFF. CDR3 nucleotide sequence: TGTGCCAGCAGCCCTTGGGGCGGGAGGGCAACCGGGGAGCTGTTTTTT.

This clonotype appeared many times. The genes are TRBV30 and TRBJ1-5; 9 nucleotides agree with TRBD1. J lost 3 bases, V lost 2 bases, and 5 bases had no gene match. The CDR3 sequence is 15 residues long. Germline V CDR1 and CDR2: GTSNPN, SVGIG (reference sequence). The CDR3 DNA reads TGTGCCTGGAGTAGGACAGGGGTCTACAATCAGCCCCAGCATTTT. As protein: CAWSRTGVYNQPQHF.